These 16 T cell receptor beta chains came from one sample sequenced in a study of T cells in Graves' hyperthyroidism and ophthalmopathy. The source material, RNA transcripts, was used to amplify TCR beta CDR3 regions. HTBI primers were the set used in a first-round RT-PCR of the TCR CDR3. TCRdb itself ran the multiplex PCR reads through MiXCR, one entry per CDR3 protein. The sample records approximately 48,000 distinct CDR3 sequences, over 45% being singletons. Sequencing was done on a sample of peripheral blood or thyroid tissue (not recorded which). Source of these receptors: a woman aged 45-65 years with Graves' hyperthyroidism.

The V call is TRBV2, the J call TRBJ2-5, with D possibly TRBD1 on 6 matching bases. CDR3 length: 13 residues. The germline V gene encodes CDR1 SNHLY and CDR2 FYNNEI. V was clipped by 3 bases and J by 4 bases, with 9 bases between them. The CDR3 here is CASSDRGGETQYF. CDR3 coding DNA: TGTGCCAGCAGTGACAGGGGCGGAGAGACCCAGTACTTC.

This clonotype was counted ten times or more. A clone one base away is much larger, so this may be a read error. This chain uses TRBV12-3 or TRBV12-4 with TRBJ2-5, with 8 bases that match TRBD1. This CDR3 is 13 amino acids long. In nucleotides, the CDR3 is TGTGCCGGCAGTCAGACAGGGGAAGAGACCCAGTACTTC. It encodes CAGSQTGEETQYF.

This clonotype was found many times. The chain combines TRBV6-2 or TRBV6-3 with TRBJ2-7; 11 nucleotides line up with TRBD1. Germline V CDR1 and CDR2: MNHEY, SVGEGT. The length of the CDR3 is 15 residues. The V segment lost 6 bases and the J segment 1 base; nucleotides outside the gene matches: 5. Here the CDR3 DNA reads TGTGCCAGCAGCCGGACAGGGGGCCGTTCCTACGAGCAGTACTTC. It specifies CASSRTGGRSYEQYF.

In this sample, this clonotype turned up many times. One end of the junction fails to match germline, which may point to a read error. The V gene is TRBV7-9, the J gene TRBJ1-2; D remains unclear. The CDR3 runs 23 residues. Looked up from germline, CDR1 is SEHNR and CDR2 is FQNEAQ (reference sequence). The CDR3 loop reads CASSQAVRIVGSGSRQNPYGYTF. The CDR3 bases are TGCGCCAGCAGCCAAGCGGTTAGGATCGTGGGGAGTGGGTCACGACAAAACCCCTATGGCTACACCTTC.

The V call is TRBV6-2 or TRBV6-3, the J call TRBJ1-2, with 7 bases aligning to TRBD1. The trim removed 5 bases at V and 4 bases at J, leaving 4 bases unmatched. This CDR3 is 13 amino acids long. CDR1 and CDR2 from the germline V gene are MNHEY and SVGEGT. The CDR3 DNA reads TGTGCCAGCAGTCCAGGGGGTAGCTATGGCTACACCTTC. Translated: CASSPGGSYGYTF.

The sample holds many counts of this clonotype. Sequence at one end of the junction differs from germline and may be a read error. This chain connects TRBV7-9 to TRBJ2-2; 9 bases line up with TRBD1. This CDR3 has 16 amino acids. The V gene's germline CDR1 is SEHNR and CDR2 FQNEAQ (reference sequence). The CDR3 bases are TGTGCCAGCAGCCCCCCCGGGACAGGGTATACCGGGGAGCTGTCTTTT. It specifies CASSPPGTGYTGELSF.

The table lists this clonotype with a few counts. The final CDR3 position lacks the conserved phenylalanine or tryptophan, pointing to a likely read error. It is unclear where the CDR3 begins or ends on the DNA, so no DNA is shown, and the CDR3 is as TCRdb lists it. The chain employs TRBV7-9 and TRBJ2-7; the listed D gene, TRBD2, was not tested against the DNA. Germline lookup yields CDR1 SEHNR and CDR2 FQNEAQ (reference sequence). The CDR3 is 9 amino acids in total, end residues counted. CDR3 sequence: CASSKRENY.

In this sample, this clonotype turned up many times. With a much larger clone just one base away, this may be a read error. V and J are TRBV9 and TRBJ2-2, with D perhaps being TRBD1 or TRBD2 (6 bases each). Per the germline V gene, CDR1 is SGDLS and CDR2 is YYNGEE. This CDR3 has 14 residues. CDR3 DNA sequence: TGTGCCAGCGGCGTAGCAGGGGAGGACGGGGAGCTGTTTTTT. Its protein is CASGVAGEDGELFF.

The V gene is TRBV6-5, the J gene TRBJ2-5, with 16 bases fitting TRBD2. V lost 2 bases to trimming and J lost 6 bases; unmatched junction nucleotides: 6. Germline V gene lookup returns CDR1 MNHEY and CDR2 SVGAGI. The CDR3 has 17 residues. In DNA, the CDR3 is TGTGCCAGCAGTTACATGGGACTAGCGGGAGGGCTAAAGACCCAGTACTTC. Its protein is CASSYMGLAGGLKTQYF.

This clonotype was recorded many times. The CDR3 is CASRYGTGDSPLHF. The CDR3 nucleotides are TGCGCCAGCCGCTATGGGACAGGGGACTCACCCCTCCACTTT. The chain has TRBV5-1 and TRBJ1-6; 10 nucleotides agree with TRBD1. The CDR3 loop spans 14 amino acids. The trim removed 7 bases at V and 10 bases at J, leaving 8 bases unmatched. The germline V gene encodes CDR1 SGHRS and CDR2 YFSETQ.

This clonotype occurred many times. The junction does not match germline at one end; this may be a read error. The chain employs TRBV7-7 and TRBJ2-7; possibly TRBD1 or TRBD2 for D (5 bases each). This CDR3 is 13 amino acids long. In germline, CDR1 is SSHAT, CDR2 FNYEAQ (reference sequence). CDR3 loop: CASSWGPNYEQYF. CDR3 sequence (DNA): TGTGCTAGCAGCTGGGGACCGAACTACGAGCAGTACTTC.

The chain couples TRBV10-3 to TRBJ1-2; TRBD1 matches 7 bases. V trimming: 5 bases; J trimming: 8 bases; junction bases outside the gene matches: 8. The germline gives CDR1 ENHRY, CDR2 SYGVKD. The CDR3 consists of 13 residues. CDR3 DNA: TGTGCCATCAGTAGACAGGGTTTAGAAGGCTACACCTTC. Residues: CAISRQGLEGYTF.

The chain has TRBV20-1 and TRBJ1-1; TRBD1 is a possible D gene (6 bases). The CDR3 runs 12 residues. V was shortened by 3 bases and J by 5 bases, with 10 bases between the two germline ends. Germline CDR1 DFQATT, CDR2 SNEGSKA (reference sequence). The CDR3 is CSARGGRTEAFF. The CDR3 bases are TGCAGTGCTAGGGGGGGCCGGACTGAAGCTTTCTTT.

This clonotype was found many times. This chain uses TRBV11-1 with TRBJ2-2, with D hard to call. V lost 1 base and J lost 3, with 6 bases in between. CDR1 is SGHAT and CDR2 is FQDESV in the germline V gene (reference sequence). The CDR3 spans 14 residues. The CDR3 region is CASSLGVYTGELFF. Here the CDR3 DNA reads TGTGCCAGCAGCTTAGGGGTGTACACCGGGGAGCTGTTTTTT. Supplemented by reference TRBV11-1 and TRBJ2-2, the full variable domain reads EAEVAQSPRYKITEKSQAVAFWCDPISGHATLYWYRQILGQGPELLVQFQDESVVDDSQLPKDRFSAERLKGVDSTLKIQPAELGDSAMYLCASSLGVYTGELFFGEGSRLTVL.

This sequence joins TRBV20-1 and TRBJ2-7; 9 bases match TRBD2. V lost 2 bases to trimming and J lost 4 bases; unmatched junction nucleotides: 6. This CDR3 region has 14 residues. Germline V gene lookup returns CDR1 DFQATT and CDR2 SNEGSKA (reference sequence). CDR3 bases: TGCAGTGCTAGACTAGCGGGAAACCAGTACGAGCAGTACTTC. It codes for CSARLAGNQYEQYF.

This rearrangement joins TRBV7-2 to TRBJ1-2; a weak D match, TRBD1 (5 bases). The CDR3 consists of 14 residues. Germline CDR1 reads SGHTA; CDR2 reads FQGNSA. Trimming took off 5 bases at V and 7 bases at J, with 17 bases between the two ends. As DNA, the CDR3 is TGTGCCAGCAGCCCTAGAGGGGTGGGGGTTGGCTACACCTTC. Amino acid sequence: CASSPRGVGVGYTF.